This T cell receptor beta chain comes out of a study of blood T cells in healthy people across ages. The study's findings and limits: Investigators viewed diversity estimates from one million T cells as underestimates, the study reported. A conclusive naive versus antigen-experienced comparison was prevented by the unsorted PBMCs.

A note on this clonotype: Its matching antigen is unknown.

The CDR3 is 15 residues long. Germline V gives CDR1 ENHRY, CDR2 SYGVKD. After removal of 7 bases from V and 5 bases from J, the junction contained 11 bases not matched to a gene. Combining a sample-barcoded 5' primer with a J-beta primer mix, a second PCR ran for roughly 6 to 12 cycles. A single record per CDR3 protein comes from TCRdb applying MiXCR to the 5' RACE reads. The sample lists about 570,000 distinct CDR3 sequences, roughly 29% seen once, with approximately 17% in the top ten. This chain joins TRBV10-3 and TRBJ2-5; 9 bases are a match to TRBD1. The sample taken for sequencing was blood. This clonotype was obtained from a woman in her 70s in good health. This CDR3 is CAITVGTGQSETQYF. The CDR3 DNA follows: TGTGCCATCACTGTGGGGACAGGGCAGTCCGAGACCCAGTACTTC.